The 26 T cell receptor beta chains given below trace back to one sample, sequenced in a study of T cells after yellow fever vaccination. One entry per CDR3 protein results from TCRdb running MiXCR on the 5' RACE reads. The sample records a few hundred thousand distinct CDR3 sequences, about 5.2% being singletons. The material was CD4+ T cells sorted from PBMCs, obtained on the day of the yellow fever booster vaccination. The receptors stem from a man aged 18 to 30 who received the YFV17D yellow fever vaccine.

The V and J genes are TRBV6-1 and TRBJ1-1; 8 nucleotides match TRBD1. This CDR3 is 11 amino acids long. Germline assignment: CDR1 MNHNS and CDR2 SASEGT. Trimming cost V 5 bases and J 10 bases; bases outside gene matches: 3. For the CDR3, the DNA is TGTGCCAGCAGTTACAGGGGGACAGCTTTCTTT. As protein: CASSYRGTAFF.

The rearrangement joins TRBV18 to TRBJ2-2; no clear D gene. Germline V gene sequence: CDR1 KGHSH, CDR2 LQKENI. The germline V and J ends were trimmed by 3 bases and 6 bases, with 8 bases remaining between them. There are 13 residues in the CDR3. CDR3 bases: TGTGCCAGCTCACCGAACAGTCCCGGGGAGCTGTTTTTT. Translation: CASSPNSPGELFF. Full variable domain (missing parts from reference TRBV18 and TRBJ2-2): NAGVMQNPRHLVRRRGQEARLRCSPMKGHSHVYWYRQLPEEGLKFMVYLQKENIIDESGMPKERFSAEFPKEGPSILRIQQVVRGDSAAYFCASSPNSPGELFFGEGSRLTVL.

This clonotype was seen a handful of times. V gene TRBV29-1 combines with J gene TRBJ2-3, with TRBD2 matching 9 bases. The J segment lost 3 bases and the V segment lost 4 bases, leaving 2 bases of the junction unmatched. Germline V gives CDR1 SQVTM, CDR2 ANQGSEA. CDR3 size: 13 residues. The CDR3 is CSVGGGVTDTQYF. DNA for the CDR3: TGCAGCGTTGGCGGGGGGGTAACAGATACGCAGTATTTT.

This clonotype has more than one count but fewer than ten. V and J are TRBV5-1 and TRBJ2-1; TRBD2 agrees at 8 bases. The CDR3 is 14 amino acids. Trimming at V came to 9 bases and at J to 4 bases, leaving 9 bases not matched to a gene. Germline CDR1 is SGHRS and CDR2 is YFSETQ. The CDR3 DNA sequence: TGCGCCACTCGGGCAGCGGGGGAGTACAATGAGCAGTTCTTC. This translates into CATRAAGEYNEQFF.

Only a few counts were recorded for this clonotype. The J gene is TRBJ2-1, the V gene TRBV20-1, with 10 nucleotides matching TRBD2. V lost 5 bases and J lost 4; bases outside the gene matches: 5. Germline CDR1 DFQATT, CDR2 SNEGSKA (reference sequence). The CDR3 sequence is 14 residues long. The CDR3 sequence is CSAPGTSAYNEQFF. CDR3 DNA: TGCAGTGCTCCCGGGACTAGCGCTTACAATGAGCAGTTCTTC.

The V and J genes are TRBV24-1 and TRBJ2-3; 7 nucleotides agree with TRBD2. Germline CDR1 KGHDR, CDR2 SFDVKD. The V segment lost 4 bases and the J segment 2 bases; nucleotides outside the gene matches: 2. The CDR3 loop spans 14 amino acids. CDR3 in amino acids: CATSDGGTTDTQYF. CDR3 nucleotides: TGTGCCACCAGTGACGGGGGGACCACAGATACGCAGTATTTT.

This clonotype was counted only a few times. The rearrangement joins TRBV20-1 to TRBJ1-3; 10 bases map to TRBD1. The CDR3 runs to 15 residues. V was clipped by 5 bases and J by 0 bases; unmatched bases: 4. CDR1 is DFQATT and CDR2 is SNEGSKA in the germline V gene (reference sequence). The CDR3 here is CSAWDRGRSGNTIYF. The CDR3 DNA is TGCAGTGCTTGGGACAGGGGACGCTCTGGAAACACCATATATTTT.

This clonotype has a handful of counts. The chain links TRBV12-3 or TRBV12-4 to TRBJ2-5; 7 nucleotides align to TRBD1. The V segment lost 2 bases and the J segment 5 bases; nucleotides outside the gene matches: 5. The CDR3 loop spans 14 amino acids. CDR3 nucleotides: TGTGCCAGCAGTTTATTTCAGGGGGTGGAGACCCAGTACTTC. Translation gives CASSLFQGVETQYF.

This clonotype showed up just a few times. The chain has TRBV10-3 and TRBJ1-1; 7 nucleotides align to TRBD1. With V trimmed by 3 bases and J by 5 bases, 12 bases remained unmatched. The CDR3 consists of 16 residues. The V gene's germline CDR1 is ENHRY and CDR2 SYGVKD. CDR3 loop: CAISEPSRQGVTEAFF. In DNA form, the CDR3 reads TGTGCCATCAGTGAACCATCAAGACAGGGTGTAACTGAAGCTTTCTTT.

This clonotype was seen only a few times. The V gene is TRBV12-5, the J gene TRBJ1-2; no clear D gene. Germline CDR1 reads LGHNT; CDR2 reads FRNRAP. CDR3 length equals 14 residues. The V end lost 1 base, the J end lost 8 bases, and 14 bases lay between the germline ends. The CDR3 loop reads CASGLAGLQRGYTF. The DNA of the CDR3 is TGTGCTAGTGGTTTGGCGGGCCTCCAGAGAGGCTACACCTTC.

This clonotype showed up many times. The CDR3 sequence: CASSYSAAHYGYTF. DNA for the CDR3: TGTGCCAGCAGTTACTCGGCAGCCCACTATGGCTACACCTTC. V and J are TRBV6-5 and TRBJ1-2; no clear D gene. From germline, CDR1 is MNHEY and CDR2 SVGAGI. This CDR3 is 14 amino acids long. Deletions cut 0 bases from V and 3 bases from J, with 8 bases between.

Many counts were recorded for this clonotype. This chain links TRBV6-2 or TRBV6-3 with TRBJ2-2; D perhaps matches TRBD2 (6 bases). Germline values: CDR1 MNHEY, CDR2 SVGEGT. V gave up 8 bases and J gave up 9 bases, with 22 bases separating them. The CDR3 is 15 residues long. The CDR3 sequence: CASHRPGGLRRELFF. The CDR3 nucleotides read TGTGCCAGCCATAGGCCCGGGGGTCTCCGAAGGGAGCTGTTTTTT.

The chain combines TRBV20-1 with TRBJ2-5; D perhaps matches TRBD2 (7 bases). This CDR3 is built from 14 residues. V shed 0 bases and J shed 5 bases, with 13 bases lying between them. CDR1 is DFQATT and CDR2 is SNEGSKA in the germline V gene (reference sequence). The CDR3 reads CSARDKEGGETQYF. The CDR3 coding sequence is TGCAGTGCTAGAGATAAGGAGGGGGGGGAGACCCAGTACTTC.

This chain uses TRBV20-1 with TRBJ1-5; D perhaps matches TRBD1 (5 bases). CDR1 and CDR2 from the germline V gene are DFQATT and SNEGSKA (reference sequence). The CDR3 spans 14 residues. V lost 3 bases to trimming and J lost 4 bases, with 13 bases between them. CDR3 nucleotides: TGCAGTGCTAGTTCCCCGGGGCCGAATCAGCCCCAGCATTTT. Its translation: CSASSPGPNQPQHF.

This clonotype has a handful of counts. The V gene is TRBV5-5, the J gene TRBJ2-5; no clear D gene. This CDR3 has 12 residues. The V gene's germline CDR1 is SGHKS and CDR2 YYEKEE (reference sequence). Deletions cut 4 bases from V and 5 bases from J, with 9 bases between. CDR3 DNA sequence: TGTGCCAGCAGCCTTCACGAGGAGACCCAGTACTTC. Amino acid sequence: CASSLHEETQYF.

This clonotype came up a few times. The chain combines TRBV5-1 with TRBJ2-7; a weak D match, TRBD2 (6 bases). The V end was cut by 0 bases, the J end by 12 bases, with 13 bases between. The germline gives CDR1 SGHRS, CDR2 YFSETQ. CDR3 length equals 12 residues. The CDR3 DNA follows: TGCGCCAGCAGCTTGGAACCGGGACTTCCGTACTTC. Protein sequence: CASSLEPGLPYF. Variable domain in full (rest from reference TRBV5-1 and TRBJ2-7): KAGVTQTPRYLIKTRGQQVTLSCSPISGHRSVSWYQQTPGQGLQFLFEYFSETQRNKGNFPGRFSGRQFSNSRSEMNVSTLELGDSALYLCASSLEPGLPYFGPGTRLTVT.

The chain has TRBV10-3 and TRBJ2-3, with 10 bases identical to TRBD2. J gave up 13 bases and V 4 bases, and 8 bases lay outside the gene matches. Germline assignment: CDR1 ENHRY and CDR2 SYGVKD. The CDR3 consists of 13 residues. The CDR3 nucleotides are TGTGCCATCAGTGCTAGCGGGGGTTTAGGGGAGTATTTT. This codes for CAISASGGLGEYF.

This chain connects TRBV7-2 to TRBJ2-3, with D possibly being TRBD2 (6 bases). This CDR3 spans 13 amino acids. The germline CDR1 and CDR2 sequences are SGHTA and FQGNSA. Deletions cut 4 bases from V and 14 bases from J, with 19 bases between. Here the CDR3 reads CASSSPLGDSLYF. CDR3 nucleotides: TGTGCCAGCAGCTCCCCCCTTGGGGACTCATTGTATTTT.

A note on this clonotype: Just one base apart from a much larger clone, this may be a read error. The CDR3 DNA reads as TGCAGTGCTCCGTCTAGCGAACAAGAGACCCAGTACTTC. Amino acids: CSAPSSEQETQYF. This chain links TRBV20-1 with TRBJ2-5; D is perhaps TRBD2 (6 bases). CDR1 DFQATT and CDR2 SNEGSKA come from the germline V gene (reference sequence). Trimming left V 5 bases short and J 2 bases short, with 12 bases between. The CDR3 consists of 13 residues.

This clonotype was found many times. The chain is built from TRBV7-2 and TRBJ1-4; 7 bases are a match to TRBD1. In germline, CDR1 is SGHTA, CDR2 FQGNSA. This CDR3 contains 16 residues. Unmatched junction bases numbered 6, after V lost 0 bases and J lost 5 bases. The CDR3 nucleotides are TGTGCCAGCAGCTTAGCGGCAGGGGGAGGGAATGAAAAACTGTTTTTT. It codes for CASSLAAGGGNEKLFF.

This clonotype has a count of ten or more. The chain couples TRBV7-2 to TRBJ2-1; the match to TRBD2 covers 7 bases. This CDR3 comprises 16 residues. Trimming removed 9 bases from V and 2 bases from J; junction bases left unmatched: 13. Germline V lookup: CDR1 SGHTA, CDR2 FQGNSA. DNA for the CDR3: TGTGCCAGTATCTCAGTTGGGGACTACCCCTACAATGAGCAGTTCTTC. Protein product: CASISVGDYPYNEQFF.

This clonotype was recorded many times. The rearrangement links TRBV6-6 to TRBJ1-4; D gene ambiguous. The length of the CDR3 is 15 residues. With 6 bases removed from V and 4 bases from J, the gap between germline ends came to 15 bases. In germline, CDR1 is MNHNY, CDR2 SVGAGI (reference sequence). CDR3 bases: TGTGCCAGCAGCCCCGCTCGACGGGTTAATGAAAAACTGTTTTTT. It yields the protein CASSPARRVNEKLFF.

Ten or more counts support this clonotype. The genes are TRBV20-1 and TRBJ2-3; 14 nucleotides line up with TRBD2. This CDR3 region has 13 residues. Looked up from germline, CDR1 is DFQATT and CDR2 is SNEGSKA (reference sequence). As DNA, the CDR3 is TGCAGCCCTGGACTAGCGGGGGGAGATACGCAGTATTTT. It codes for CSPGLAGGDTQYF.

This clonotype was counted a single time. V and J are TRBV5-1 and TRBJ2-6; 7 nucleotides align to TRBD2. The germline V gene has CDR1 SGHRS and CDR2 YFSETQ. The CDR3 extends over 16 amino acids. The V and J ends lost 7 bases and 0 bases, in that order; junction bases with no gene match: 7. CDR3 loop: CASGPGGSSGANVLTF. The DNA for the CDR3 is TGCGCCAGCGGTCCCGGGGGGTCCTCTGGGGCCAACGTCCTGACTTTC.

This clonotype was recorded at least ten times. The chain is built from TRBV6-2 or TRBV6-3 and TRBJ2-3; tentative D call: TRBD1 (5 bases). V lost 2 bases, J lost 3 bases, and 12 bases lay in between. The germline CDR1 and CDR2 sequences are MNHEY and SVGEGT. The CDR3 totals 15 residues. CDR3 DNA: TGTGCCAGCAGTTACCCCACACAGGTTACAGATACGCAGTATTTT. Its protein is CASSYPTQVTDTQYF.

The chain uses TRBV6-1 and TRBJ1-1, with D tentatively TRBD1 (6 bases). V lost 3 bases and J 4 bases, leaving 24 bases between the germline ends. This CDR3 contains 18 residues. Germline CDR1 and CDR2: MNHNS and SASEGT. CDR3 coding DNA: TGTGCCAGCAGTGAGCTCTTTTCAGGGGCTGGGACGGGCACTGAAGCTTTCTTT. Amino acids: CASSELFSGAGTGTEAFF.